This T cell receptor beta chain appears in the sequencing data of a study of shared clonotypes between healthy human individuals. CDR1 and CDR2 from the germline V gene are SGHDT and YYEEEE. This CDR3 is 17 amino acids long. V was pared by 4 bases and J by 2 bases, with 22 bases between. As defined, naive CD8 cells were CD45RO-negative and positively selected for CCR7, with terminally differentiated effector memory CD45RA+ cells excluded. Broader study findings: Having only a few donors restricted how much genetic and exposure-history diversity was captured.

In the case of this clone: Its antigen remains unknown.

Libraries were prepared by immunoSEQ multiplex PCR; TCRdb keeps only in-frame clonotypes and omits some of them. The table lists about 2 million clones, about 95% of them singletons, with more than 0.95% in the top ten. The chain joins TRBV5-6 to TRBJ2-7; a possible D gene is TRBD1 (6 bases). The sample consisted of naive CD8+ T cells sorted from blood. The TCR sequence derives from a man aged 18 to 30 in good health. The CDR3 here is CASSPKIGGPFTYEQYF. In DNA, the CDR3 is TGTGCCAGCAGCCCTAAAATTGGGGGCCCCTTCACCTACGAGCAGTACTTC.